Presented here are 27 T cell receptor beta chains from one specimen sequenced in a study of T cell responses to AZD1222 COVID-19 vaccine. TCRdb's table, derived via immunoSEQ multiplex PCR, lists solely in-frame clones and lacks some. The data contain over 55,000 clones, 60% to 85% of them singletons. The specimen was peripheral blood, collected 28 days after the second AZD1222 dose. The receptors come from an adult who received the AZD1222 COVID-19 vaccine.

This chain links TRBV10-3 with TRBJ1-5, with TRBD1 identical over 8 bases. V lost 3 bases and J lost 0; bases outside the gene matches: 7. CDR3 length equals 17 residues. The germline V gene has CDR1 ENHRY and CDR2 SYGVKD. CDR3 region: CAISDPQGASSNQPQHF. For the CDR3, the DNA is TGTGCCATCAGTGACCCTCAGGGGGCGTCTAGCAATCAGCCCCAGCATTTT.

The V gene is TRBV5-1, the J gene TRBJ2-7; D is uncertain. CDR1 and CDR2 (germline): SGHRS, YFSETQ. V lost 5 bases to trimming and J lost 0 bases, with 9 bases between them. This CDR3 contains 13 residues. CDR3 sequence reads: CASRVGNSYEQYF. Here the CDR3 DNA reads TGCGCCAGCAGAGTTGGGAACTCCTACGAGCAGTACTTC. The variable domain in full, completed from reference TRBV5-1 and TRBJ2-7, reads KAGVTQTPRYLIKTRGQQVTLSCSPISGHRSVSWYQQTPGQGLQFLFEYFSETQRNKGNFPGRFSGRQFSNSRSEMNVSTLELGDSALYLCASRVGNSYEQYFGPGTRLTVT.

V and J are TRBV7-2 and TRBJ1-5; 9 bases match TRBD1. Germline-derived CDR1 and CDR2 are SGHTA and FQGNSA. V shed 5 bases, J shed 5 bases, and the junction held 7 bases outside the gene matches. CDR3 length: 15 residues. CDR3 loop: CASSPSGQGYQPQHF. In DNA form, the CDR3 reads TGTGCCAGCAGCCCATCCGGACAGGGGTATCAGCCCCAGCATTTT.

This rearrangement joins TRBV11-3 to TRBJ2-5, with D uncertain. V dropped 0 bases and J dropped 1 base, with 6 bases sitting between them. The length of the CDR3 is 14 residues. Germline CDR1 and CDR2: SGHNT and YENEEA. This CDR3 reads CASSLEHGQETQYF. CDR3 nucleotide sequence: TGTGCCAGCAGCTTAGAACACGGCCAAGAGACCCAGTACTTC.

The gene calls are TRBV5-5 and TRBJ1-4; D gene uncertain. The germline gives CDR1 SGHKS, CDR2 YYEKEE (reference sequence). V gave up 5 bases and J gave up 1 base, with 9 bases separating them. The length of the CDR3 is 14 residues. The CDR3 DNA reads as TGTGCCAGCAGTCGGGGAAGAACTAATGAAAAACTGTTTTTT. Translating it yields CASSRGRTNEKLFF.

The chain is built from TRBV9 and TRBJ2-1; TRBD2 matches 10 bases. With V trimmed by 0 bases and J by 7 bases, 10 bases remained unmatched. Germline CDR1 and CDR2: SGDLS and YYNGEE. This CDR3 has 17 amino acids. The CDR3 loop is CASSVVSGGAPVNEQFF. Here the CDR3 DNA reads TGTGCCAGCAGCGTAGTCAGCGGGGGGGCTCCCGTAAATGAGCAGTTCTTC.

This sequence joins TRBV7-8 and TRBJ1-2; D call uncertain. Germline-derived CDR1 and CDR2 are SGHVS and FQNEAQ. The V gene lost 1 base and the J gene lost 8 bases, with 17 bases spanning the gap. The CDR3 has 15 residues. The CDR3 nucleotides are TGTGCCAGCAGCTTAGAGATCTCGTATTCTATCGGCTACACCTTC. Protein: CASSLEISYSIGYTF.

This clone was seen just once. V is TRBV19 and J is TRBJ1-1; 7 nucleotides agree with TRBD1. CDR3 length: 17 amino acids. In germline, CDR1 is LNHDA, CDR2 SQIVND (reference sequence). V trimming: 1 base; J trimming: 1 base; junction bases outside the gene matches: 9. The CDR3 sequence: CASSIVGGRHSNTEAFF. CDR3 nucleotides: TGTGCCAGTAGTATAGTAGGGGGCAGACACTCGAACACTGAAGCTTTCTTT.

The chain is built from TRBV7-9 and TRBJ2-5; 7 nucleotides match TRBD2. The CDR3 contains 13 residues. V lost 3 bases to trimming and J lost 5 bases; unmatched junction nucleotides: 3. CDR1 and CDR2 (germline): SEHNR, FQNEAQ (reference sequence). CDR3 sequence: CASSFRGEETQYF. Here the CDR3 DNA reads TGTGCCAGCAGCTTTCGGGGGGAGGAGACCCAGTACTTC.

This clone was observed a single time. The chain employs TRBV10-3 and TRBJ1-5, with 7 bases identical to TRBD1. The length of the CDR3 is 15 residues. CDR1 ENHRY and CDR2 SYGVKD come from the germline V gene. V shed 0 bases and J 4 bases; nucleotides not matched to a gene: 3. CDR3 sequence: CAISESGTANQPQHF. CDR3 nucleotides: TGTGCCATCAGTGAGTCGGGGACAGCTAATCAGCCCCAGCATTTT.

DNA for the CDR3: TGTGCCACCAGCAGAGTAAGGATGAACACTGAAGCTTTCTTT. It is translated as CATSRVRMNTEAFF. The chain combines TRBV15 with TRBJ1-1; D unresolved. V shed 1 base and J shed 0 bases, with 6 bases lying between them. CDR3 size: 14 residues. CDR1 LNHNV and CDR2 YYDKDF come from the germline V gene (reference sequence).

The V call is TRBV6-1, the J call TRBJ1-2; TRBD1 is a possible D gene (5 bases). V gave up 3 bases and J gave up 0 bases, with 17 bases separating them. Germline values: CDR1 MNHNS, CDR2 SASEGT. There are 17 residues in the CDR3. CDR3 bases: TGTGCCAGCAGTGAGAGTCTGGGGGTGGATTCTAACTATGGCTACACCTTC. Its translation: CASSESLGVDSNYGYTF.

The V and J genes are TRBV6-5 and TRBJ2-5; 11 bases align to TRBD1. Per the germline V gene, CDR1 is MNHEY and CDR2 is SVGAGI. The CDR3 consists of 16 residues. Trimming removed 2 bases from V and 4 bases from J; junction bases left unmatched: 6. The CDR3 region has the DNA TGTGCCAGCAGTTACGGGACAGGGGGTAGTCCAGAGACCCAGTACTTC. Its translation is CASSYGTGGSPETQYF.

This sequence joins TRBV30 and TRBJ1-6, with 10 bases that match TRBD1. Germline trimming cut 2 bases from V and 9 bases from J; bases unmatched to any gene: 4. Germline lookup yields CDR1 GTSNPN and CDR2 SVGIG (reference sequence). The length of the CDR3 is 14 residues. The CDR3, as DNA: TGTGCCTGGAGTACCGGGACAGGGGTTTCACCCCTCCACTTT. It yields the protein CAWSTGTGVSPLHF.

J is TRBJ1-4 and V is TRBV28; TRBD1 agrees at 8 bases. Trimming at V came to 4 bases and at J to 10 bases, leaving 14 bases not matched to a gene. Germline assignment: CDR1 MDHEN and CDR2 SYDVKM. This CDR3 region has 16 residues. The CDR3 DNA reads TGTGCCAGCAGTTCCACCGGGACAGGCGACGATGGAAAACTGTTTTTT. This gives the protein CASSSTGTGDDGKLFF.

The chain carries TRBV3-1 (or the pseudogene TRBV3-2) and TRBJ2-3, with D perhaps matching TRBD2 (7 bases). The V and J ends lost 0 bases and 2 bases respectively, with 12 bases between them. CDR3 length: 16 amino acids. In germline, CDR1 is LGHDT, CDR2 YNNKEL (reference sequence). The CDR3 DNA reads TGTGCCAGCAGCCAAGATTGGGGGGGGGCCACAGATACGCAGTATTTT. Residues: CASSQDWGGATDTQYF.

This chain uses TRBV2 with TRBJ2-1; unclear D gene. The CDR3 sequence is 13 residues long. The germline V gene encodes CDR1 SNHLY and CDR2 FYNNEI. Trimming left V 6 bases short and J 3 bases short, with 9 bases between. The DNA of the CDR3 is TGTGCCAGCAGCCTGCAGGACTACAATGAGCAGTTCTTC. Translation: CASSLQDYNEQFF.

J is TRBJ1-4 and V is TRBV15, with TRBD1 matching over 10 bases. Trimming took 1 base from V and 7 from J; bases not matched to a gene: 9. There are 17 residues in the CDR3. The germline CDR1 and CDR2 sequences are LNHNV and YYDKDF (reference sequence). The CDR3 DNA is TGTGCCACCAGCAGAGTGAGCGTGGGACAGGGGTCTGAAAAACTGTTTTTT. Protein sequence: CATSRVSVGQGSEKLFF.

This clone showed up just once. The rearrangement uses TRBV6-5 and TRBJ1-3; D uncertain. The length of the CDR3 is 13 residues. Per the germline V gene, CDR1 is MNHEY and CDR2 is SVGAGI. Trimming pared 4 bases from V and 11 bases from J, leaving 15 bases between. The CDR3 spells CASSSSTGSPIYF. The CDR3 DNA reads TGTGCCAGCAGTTCCTCCACCGGTTCCCCCATATATTTT.

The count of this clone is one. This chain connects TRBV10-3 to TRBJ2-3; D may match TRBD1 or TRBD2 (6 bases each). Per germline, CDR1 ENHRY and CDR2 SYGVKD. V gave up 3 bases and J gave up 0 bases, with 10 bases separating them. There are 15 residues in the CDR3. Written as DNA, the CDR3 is TGTGCCATCAGTGATTGGGGGGCTAGCACAGATACGCAGTATTTT. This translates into CAISDWGASTDTQYF.

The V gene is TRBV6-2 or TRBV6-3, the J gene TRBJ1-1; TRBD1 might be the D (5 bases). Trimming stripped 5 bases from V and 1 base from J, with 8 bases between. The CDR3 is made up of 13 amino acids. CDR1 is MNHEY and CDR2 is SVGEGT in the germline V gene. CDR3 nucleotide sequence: TGTGCCAGCAGTCTCGACAGGAACACTGAAGCTTTCTTT. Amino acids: CASSLDRNTEAFF.

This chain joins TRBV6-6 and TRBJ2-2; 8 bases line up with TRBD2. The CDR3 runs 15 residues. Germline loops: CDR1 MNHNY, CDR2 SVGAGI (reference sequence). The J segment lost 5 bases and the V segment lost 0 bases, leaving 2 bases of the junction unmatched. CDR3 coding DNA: TGTGCCAGCAGTTACTCTGAGCGGGGGACCGGGGAGCTGTTTTTT. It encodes CASSYSERGTGELFF.

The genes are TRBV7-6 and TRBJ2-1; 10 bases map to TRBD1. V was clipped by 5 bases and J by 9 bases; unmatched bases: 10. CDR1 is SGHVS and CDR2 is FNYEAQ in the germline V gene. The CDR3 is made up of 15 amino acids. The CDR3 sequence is CASSLGQGGVGEQFF. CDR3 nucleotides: TGTGCCAGCAGCCTCGGACAGGGGGGGGTAGGTGAGCAGTTCTTC.

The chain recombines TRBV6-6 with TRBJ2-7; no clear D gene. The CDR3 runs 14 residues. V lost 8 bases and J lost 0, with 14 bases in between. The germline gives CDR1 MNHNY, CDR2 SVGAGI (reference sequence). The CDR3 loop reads CASSFDHNSYEQYF. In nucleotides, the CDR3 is TGTGCCAGCTCCTTTGACCACAACTCCTACGAGCAGTACTTC.

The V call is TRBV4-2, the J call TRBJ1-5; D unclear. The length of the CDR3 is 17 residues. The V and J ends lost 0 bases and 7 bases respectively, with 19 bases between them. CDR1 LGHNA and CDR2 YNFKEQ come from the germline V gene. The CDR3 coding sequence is TGTGCCAGCAGCCAAGATCCCGGGATCGGCTTAGGGCAGCCCCAGCATTTT. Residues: CASSQDPGIGLGQPQHF.

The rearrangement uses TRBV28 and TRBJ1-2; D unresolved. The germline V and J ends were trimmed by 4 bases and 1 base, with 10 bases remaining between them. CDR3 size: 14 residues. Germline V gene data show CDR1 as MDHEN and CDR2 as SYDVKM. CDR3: CASSSAGYNYGYTF. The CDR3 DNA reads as TGTGCCAGCAGTTCCGCCGGCTATAACTATGGCTACACCTTC.

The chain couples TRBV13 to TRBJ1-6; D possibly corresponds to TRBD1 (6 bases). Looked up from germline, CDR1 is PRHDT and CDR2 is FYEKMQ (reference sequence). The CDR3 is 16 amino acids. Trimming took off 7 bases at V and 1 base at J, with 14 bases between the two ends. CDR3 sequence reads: CASTQRGASYNSPLHF. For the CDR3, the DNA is TGTGCCAGCACTCAACGGGGGGCGTCCTATAATTCACCCCTCCACTTT.